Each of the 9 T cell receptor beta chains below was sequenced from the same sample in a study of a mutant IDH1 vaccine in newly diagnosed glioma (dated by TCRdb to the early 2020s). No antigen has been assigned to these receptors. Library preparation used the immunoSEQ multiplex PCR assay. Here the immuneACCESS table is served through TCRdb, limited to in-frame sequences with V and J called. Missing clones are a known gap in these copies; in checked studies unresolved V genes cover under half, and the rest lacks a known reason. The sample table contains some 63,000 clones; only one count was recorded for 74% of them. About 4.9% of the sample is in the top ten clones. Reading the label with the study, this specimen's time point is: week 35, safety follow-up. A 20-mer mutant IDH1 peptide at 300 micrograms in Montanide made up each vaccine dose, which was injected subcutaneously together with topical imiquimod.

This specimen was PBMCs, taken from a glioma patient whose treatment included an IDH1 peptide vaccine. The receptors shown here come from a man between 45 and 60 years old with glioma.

CDR3: CASSLPDADEQYF. The CDR3, as DNA: TGTGCCAGCAGCTTACCGGACGCCGACGAGCAGTACTTC. This chain uses TRBV7-2 with TRBJ2-7; D unresolved. V was pared by 2 bases and J by 5 bases, with 10 bases between. The CDR3 runs 13 residues. Germline CDR1 reads SGHTA; CDR2 reads FQGNSA.

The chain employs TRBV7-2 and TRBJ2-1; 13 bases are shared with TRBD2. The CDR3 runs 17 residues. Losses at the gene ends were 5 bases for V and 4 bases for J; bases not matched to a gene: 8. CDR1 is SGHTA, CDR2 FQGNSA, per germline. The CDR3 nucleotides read TGTGCCAGCAGCCCACGGACTAGCGGGGGACCTTACAATGAGCAGTTCTTC. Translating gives CASSPRTSGGPYNEQFF.

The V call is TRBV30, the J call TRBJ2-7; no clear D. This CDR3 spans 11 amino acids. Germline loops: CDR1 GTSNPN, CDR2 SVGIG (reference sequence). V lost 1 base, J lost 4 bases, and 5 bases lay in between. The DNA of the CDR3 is TGTGCCTGGAGTGAGGGATACGAGCAGTACTTC. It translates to CAWSEGYEQYF.

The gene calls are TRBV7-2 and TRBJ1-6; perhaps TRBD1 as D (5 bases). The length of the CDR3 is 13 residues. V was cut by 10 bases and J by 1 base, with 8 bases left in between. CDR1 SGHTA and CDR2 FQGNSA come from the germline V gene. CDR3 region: CATRGSYNSPLHF. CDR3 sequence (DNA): TGTGCCACCCGGGGGTCCTATAATTCACCCCTCCACTTT.

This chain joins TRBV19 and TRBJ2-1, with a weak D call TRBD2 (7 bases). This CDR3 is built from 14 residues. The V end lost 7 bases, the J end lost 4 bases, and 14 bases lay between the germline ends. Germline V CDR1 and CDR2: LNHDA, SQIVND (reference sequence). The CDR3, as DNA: TGTGCCAGTACTCGGGGGGCGGGTTACAATGAGCAGTTCTTC. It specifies CASTRGAGYNEQFF.

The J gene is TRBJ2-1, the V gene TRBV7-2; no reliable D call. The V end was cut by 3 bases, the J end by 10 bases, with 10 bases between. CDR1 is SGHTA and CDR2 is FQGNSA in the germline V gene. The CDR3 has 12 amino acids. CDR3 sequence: CASSLAALEQFF. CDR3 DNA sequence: TGTGCCAGCAGCTTGGCCGCCTTGGAGCAGTTCTTC.

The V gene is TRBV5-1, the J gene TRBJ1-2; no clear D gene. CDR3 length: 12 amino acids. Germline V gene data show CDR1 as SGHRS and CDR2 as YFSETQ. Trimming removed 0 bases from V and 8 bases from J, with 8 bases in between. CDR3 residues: CASSLDQRGYTF. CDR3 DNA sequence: TGCGCCAGCAGCTTGGATCAGCGGGGCTACACCTTC. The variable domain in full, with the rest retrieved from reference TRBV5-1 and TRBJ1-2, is KAGVTQTPRYLIKTRGQQVTLSCSPISGHRSVSWYQQTPGQGLQFLFEYFSETQRNKGNFPGRFSGRQFSNSRSEMNVSTLELGDSALYLCASSLDQRGYTFGSGTRLTVV.

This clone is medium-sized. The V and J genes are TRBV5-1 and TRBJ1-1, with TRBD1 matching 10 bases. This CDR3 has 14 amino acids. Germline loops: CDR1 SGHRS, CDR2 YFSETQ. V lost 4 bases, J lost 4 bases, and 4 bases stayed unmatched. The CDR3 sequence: CASSTGQGGTEAFF. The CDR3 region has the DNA TGCGCCAGCAGCACTGGACAGGGGGGCACTGAAGCTTTCTTT.

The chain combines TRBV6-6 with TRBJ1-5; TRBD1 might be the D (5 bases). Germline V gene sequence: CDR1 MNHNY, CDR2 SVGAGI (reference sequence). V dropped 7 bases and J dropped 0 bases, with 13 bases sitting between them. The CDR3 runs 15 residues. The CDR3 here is CASTDRGGSNQPQHF. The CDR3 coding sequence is TGTGCCAGCACCGATCGGGGGGGTAGCAATCAGCCCCAGCATTTT.